The TCR beta chain under discussion was sequenced for a study of cytomegalovirus exposure and HLA in healthy donors. Germline V gene data show CDR1 as KGHSH and CDR2 as LQKENI. CDR3 length equals 14 residues. Trimming left V 3 bases short and J 5 bases short, with 11 bases between. 60 Vbeta and 13 Jbeta primers were used in PCR. Sequencing was performed with immunoSEQ multiplex PCR; in TCRdb, only in-frame clones are kept and a portion is missing. The sample shows 150,000 to 200,000 clones, around three quarters of them seen only once. Specimen: PBMCs. This chain links TRBV18 with TRBJ1-5; D gene uncertain. This clonotype originated in a woman aged 40 to 49 in good health and CMV-seronegative. In DNA, the CDR3 is TGTGCCAGCTCACCGACCGGGAGGGATCAGCCCCAGCATTTT. Protein: CASSPTGRDQPQHF.